This passage covers 22 T cell receptor beta chains from one sample sequenced in a study of shared clonotypes between healthy human individuals. Repertoires were generated with immunoSEQ multiplex PCR, while TCRdb's copy carries only in-frame clones and drops some. The data hold nearly 750,000 clones, with 72% observed a single time. Material: memory CD4+ T cells sorted from blood. Sample subset: CD45RA-negative fraction. All receptors derive from a woman aged 30 to 39 in good health.

This clone was counted only a few times. A read error is likely here: a far larger clone is one base away. The V call is TRBV18, the J call TRBJ2-5; D remains unclear. CDR1 is KGHSH, CDR2 LQKENI, per germline. The CDR3 loop spans 12 amino acids. V shed 6 bases and J shed 1 base, with 6 bases lying between them. CDR3 residues: CASSTLQETQYF. DNA for the CDR3: TGTGCCAGCTCGACACTCCAAGAGACCCAGTACTTC.

This chain connects TRBV28 to TRBJ1-1; 8 nucleotides match TRBD1. The CDR3 is 16 residues long. Trimming took 5 bases from V and 0 from J; bases not matched to a gene: 8. CDR1 MDHEN and CDR2 SYDVKM come from the germline V gene. The CDR3 sequence is CASSVRVGQVNTEAFF. CDR3 coding DNA: TGTGCCAGCAGTGTCCGCGTGGGACAGGTGAACACTGAAGCTTTCTTT.

V gene TRBV11-2 combines with J gene TRBJ2-7, with a weak D call TRBD2 (6 bases). Trimming took off 8 bases at V and 7 bases at J, with 24 bases between the two ends. From germline, CDR1 is SGHAT and CDR2 FQNNGV. The CDR3 is 15 residues long. This CDR3 reads CASGEVPLAASEQYF. The CDR3 region has the DNA TGTGCCAGCGGGGAGGTCCCACTAGCCGCTAGTGAGCAGTACTTC.

Ten or more counts support this clone. V and J are TRBV19 and TRBJ2-1, with 9 bases that match TRBD1. The CDR3 sequence is 16 residues long. Per germline, CDR1 LNHDA and CDR2 SQIVND (reference sequence). The J segment lost 9 bases and the V segment lost 7 bases, leaving 16 bases of the junction unmatched. The CDR3 reads CASTKRAGQGMGEQFF. Written as DNA, the CDR3 is TGTGCCAGTACCAAACGGGCGGGACAGGGCATGGGTGAGCAGTTCTTC.

This clone came up a few times. This chain connects TRBV28 to TRBJ1-5; D uncertain. Germline assignment: CDR1 MDHEN and CDR2 SYDVKM. The V gene lost 5 bases and the J gene lost 4 bases, with 12 bases spanning the gap. This CDR3 has 14 residues. CDR3 amino acids: CASSLPLGNQPQHF. CDR3 DNA sequence: TGTGCCAGCAGTCTCCCCCTGGGGAATCAGCCCCAGCATTTT.

The sample holds one count of this clone. The chain joins TRBV9 to TRBJ2-2, with D perhaps matching TRBD1 or TRBD2 (5 bases each). The V end lost 0 bases, the J end lost 1 base, and 10 bases lay between the germline ends. The CDR3 totals 16 residues. Germline CDR1 is SGDLS and CDR2 is YYNGEE. Here the CDR3 reads CASSVAGTENTGELFF. The CDR3 DNA is TGTGCCAGCAGCGTAGCAGGGACGGAGAACACCGGGGAGCTGTTTTTT.

This sequence joins TRBV5-1 and TRBJ2-7, with D uncertain. Trimming removed 0 bases at V and 1 base at J, with 11 bases between. This CDR3 is built from 15 residues. CDR1 and CDR2 (germline): SGHRS, YFSETQ. CDR3: CASSLESGSSYEQYF. CDR3 nucleotides: TGCGCCAGCAGCTTGGAGTCGGGCAGTTCCTACGAGCAGTACTTC.

This sequence joins TRBV11-2 and TRBJ2-3; D not resolved. This CDR3 has 15 amino acids. Germline V gene data show CDR1 as SGHAT and CDR2 as FQNNGV. Trimming took off 0 bases at V and 8 bases at J, with 15 bases between the two ends. CDR3 nucleotides: TGTGCCAGCAGCTTAGATCTCCTCTCTGGGGTTACGCAGTATTTT. This encodes CASSLDLLSGVTQYF.

V gene TRBV28 combines with J gene TRBJ2-7; weak D call: TRBD2 (6 bases). The CDR3 is 14 residues long. V was cut by 3 bases and J by 9 bases, with 18 bases left in between. Germline CDR1 is MDHEN and CDR2 is SYDVKM. The CDR3 bases are TGTGCCAGCAGTTTGGTCGCGGGGACTGTCGGGCAGTACTTC. Translating it yields CASSLVAGTVGQYF.

This clone was recorded once. The CDR3 spells CARRKTSAMGETQYF. The CDR3 coding sequence is TGTGCCAGGAGAAAGACTAGCGCTATGGGGGAGACCCAGTACTTC. The V call is TRBV19, the J call TRBJ2-5, with 8 nucleotides matching TRBD2. With V trimmed by 9 bases and J by 5 bases, 14 bases remained unmatched. Per germline, CDR1 LNHDA and CDR2 SQIVND (reference sequence). The CDR3 consists of 15 residues.

This clone was seen ten or more times. V is TRBV19 and J is TRBJ1-5; 8 bases match TRBD1. The CDR3 has 16 amino acids. The germline V gene encodes CDR1 LNHDA and CDR2 SQIVND (reference sequence). The V gene end was trimmed by 6 bases and the J gene end by 0 bases; junction bases not matched to a gene: 7. In DNA, the CDR3 is TGTGCCAGTAGCGATGGGACAGGTTATAGCAATCAGCCCCAGCATTTT. Protein: CASSDGTGYSNQPQHF.

The V gene is TRBV4-2, the J gene TRBJ2-7; tentatively, D is TRBD1 or TRBD2 (5 bases each). The V gene lost 1 base and the J gene lost 5 bases, with 21 bases spanning the gap. The germline CDR1 and CDR2 sequences are LGHNA and YNFKEQ. There are 17 residues in the CDR3. CDR3 sequence: CASSQASTGTGVHEQYF. DNA of the CDR3: TGTGCCAGCAGCCAAGCCTCTACCGGGACCGGGGTCCACGAGCAGTACTTC.

V is TRBV9 and J is TRBJ2-2; 7 positions match TRBD1. V gave up 4 bases and J gave up 1 base; unmatched junction bases: 4. Germline V gene data show CDR1 as SGDLS and CDR2 as YYNGEE. The CDR3 is made up of 15 amino acids. The CDR3 DNA reads TGTGCCAGCAGCCTTCGACAGGGGAACACCGGGGAGCTGTTTTTT. It yields the protein CASSLRQGNTGELFF.

J is TRBJ2-1 and V is TRBV2, with 7 nucleotides matching TRBD1. This CDR3 has 15 residues. The V gene end was trimmed by 3 bases and the J gene end by 1 base; junction bases not matched to a gene: 3. CDR1 and CDR2 from the germline V gene are SNHLY and FYNNEI. The CDR3 DNA follows: TGTGCCAGCAGTGATCCGGGACAGTCCTACAATGAGCAGTTCTTC. Protein sequence: CASSDPGQSYNEQFF.

V gene TRBV30 combines with J gene TRBJ1-6, with D tentatively TRBD1 (5 bases). Between the trimmed V and J ends, which lost 3 bases and 7 bases, there was a span of 22 bases. The CDR3 covers 17 residues. Germline CDR1 and CDR2: GTSNPN and SVGIG (reference sequence). CDR3 in DNA: TGTGCCTGGAGATCGGCAGGGTTGCCTTTGAGCAATTCACCCCTCCACTTT. Its translation: CAWRSAGLPLSNSPLHF.

The rearrangement joins TRBV27 to TRBJ2-3; TRBD2 agrees at 10 bases. The CDR3 runs 16 residues. J lost 3 bases, V lost 2 bases, and 5 bases had no gene match. Germline values: CDR1 MNHEY, CDR2 SMNVEV (reference sequence). The CDR3 bases are TGTGCCAGCAGTTTAAGAACTAGCGGGATGACAGATACGCAGTATTTT. It translates to CASSLRTSGMTDTQYF.

This chain links TRBV7-8 with TRBJ2-6, with D perhaps TRBD1 (6 bases). Germline values: CDR1 SGHVS, CDR2 FQNEAQ. CDR3 length: 17 residues. V gave up 1 base and J gave up 6 bases, with 16 bases separating them. CDR3 in DNA: TGTGCCAGCAGCTTAGGCGCCGGCTGGGGGCAGGCCAACGTCCTGACTTTC. It yields the protein CASSLGAGWGQANVLTF.

This clone has only one observation. V usage is TRBV30 and J usage is TRBJ2-5; tentative D call: TRBD1 (5 bases). The CDR3 is made up of 13 amino acids. CDR1 and CDR2 from the germline V gene are GTSNPN and SVGIG (reference sequence). Trimming shortened V by 0 bases and J by 5 bases, and 10 bases separated the two germline ends. CDR3: CAWSVSRDETQYF. The CDR3 DNA follows: TGTGCCTGGAGTGTATCCAGGGATGAGACCCAGTACTTC.

This chain uses TRBV28 with TRBJ2-7; 8 positions agree with TRBD1. This CDR3 comprises 17 residues. Germline CDR1 reads MDHEN; CDR2 reads SYDVKM. The trim removed 6 bases at V and 6 bases at J, leaving 19 bases unmatched. This CDR3 reads CASSSRQGARVSFEQYF. The CDR3 DNA reads TGTGCCAGCAGCTCTCGGCAGGGGGCGCGTGTTTCGTTCGAGCAGTACTTC.

The CDR3 nucleotides read TGTGCCAGCAGTTTCCAAGGGGAGCGGGATTACAATGAGCAGTTCTTC. Encoded protein: CASSFQGERDYNEQFF. The genes are TRBV7-4 and TRBJ2-1, with 7 positions matching TRBD2. Losses at the gene ends were 6 bases for V and 4 bases for J; bases not matched to a gene: 12. CDR3 length: 16 residues. Germline loops: CDR1 SGHVT, CDR2 SQSDAQ. Drawing the rest from reference TRBV7-4 and TRBJ2-1, the complete variable domain is GAGVSQSPRYKVAKRGRDVALRCDSISGHVTLYWYRQTLGQGSEVLTYSQSDAQRDKSGRPSGRFSAERPERSVSTLKIQRTEQGDSAVYLCASSFQGERDYNEQFFGPGTRLTVL.

CDR3 sequence (DNA): TGTGCCAGCAGTGAACCGGGACAGGGGGAAAAGGGGTATGGCTACACCTTC. It translates to CASSEPGQGEKGYGYTF. The rearrangement uses TRBV6-1 and TRBJ1-2; TRBD1 matches at 11 bases. Germline lookup yields CDR1 MNHNS and CDR2 SASEGT. The CDR3 is made up of 17 amino acids. V shed 2 bases and J 5 bases; nucleotides not matched to a gene: 10.

The CDR3 reads CALDRGLSYNEQFF. The CDR3 nucleotides are TGTGCCTTAGACAGGGGGCTCTCCTACAATGAGCAGTTCTTC. This chain links TRBV6-1 with TRBJ2-1; 10 positions agree with TRBD1. This CDR3 spans 14 amino acids. The V gene end was trimmed by 11 bases and the J gene end by 0 bases; junction bases not matched to a gene: 4. Germline CDR1 and CDR2: MNHNS and SASEGT.